The 31 T cell receptor beta chains below all came from one sample that was sequenced in a study of blood T cells in healthy people across ages. Primed by a sample-barcoded 5' primer and a J-beta primer mix, a second PCR proceeded for 7 to 11 cycles. TCRdb processed the 5' RACE reads anew with MiXCR; each CDR3 protein has one entry. Here the sample spans hundreds of thousands of distinct CDR3 sequences, roughly 43% being singletons. Sequencing used blood. Every receptor here comes from a woman aged 55-69 years in good health.

The chain combines TRBV29-1 with TRBJ2-3; TRBD2 is a possible D gene (5 bases). From germline, CDR1 is SQVTM and CDR2 ANQGSEA. CDR3 length: 12 amino acids. The V gene lost 5 bases and the J gene lost 1 base, with 7 bases spanning the gap. The CDR3 sequence is CSVRRGTDTQYF. CDR3 nucleotides: TGCAGCGTTCGGCGGGGCACAGATACGCAGTATTTT.

This clonotype was counted once. The junction does not match germline at one end; this may be a read error. This chain joins TRBV4-3 and TRBJ2-5, with D perhaps TRBD1 (5 bases). Germline V gene lookup returns CDR1 LGHNA and CDR2 YSLEER. The CDR3 is 14 residues long. In DNA, the CDR3 is TGCGCCAACAGCCAAGACAGCTTCCAAGAGACCCAGTACTTC. Its protein product is CANSQDSFQETQYF.

The table lists this clonotype with a few counts. The rearrangement uses TRBV3-1 and TRBJ2-1; 10 bases line up with TRBD2. Germline CDR1 reads LGHDT; CDR2 reads YNNKEL (reference sequence). With 4 bases clipped from V and 3 bases from J, the junction kept 3 bases outside the gene matches. The CDR3 has 15 residues. CDR3 residues: CASSRSGGDYNEQFF. The CDR3 nucleotides read TGTGCCAGCAGCCGGAGCGGGGGGGACTACAATGAGCAGTTCTTC.

This clonotype was seen at least ten times. This chain uses TRBV10-1 with TRBJ2-5; D is unresolved. The DNA end lines up better with TRBJ2-7; the J call may be wrong. The germline CDR1 and CDR2 sequences are WNHNN and SYGVQD (reference sequence). This CDR3 comprises 12 residues. The CDR3 DNA sequence: TGCGCCAGCAGTACCACAAACAACGAGCAGTACTTC. Translating it yields CASSTTNNEQYF.

This clonotype was seen a single time. The V call is TRBV28, the J call TRBJ2-3; D remains unclear. This CDR3 has 14 residues. Germline CDR1 is MDHEN and CDR2 is SYDVKM. Between the trimmed V and J ends, which lost 8 bases and 2 bases, there was a span of 14 bases. DNA for the CDR3: TGTGCCAGCGGATCGTCCGAGGTCACAGATACGCAGTATTTT. Protein product: CASGSSEVTDTQYF.

This clonotype was observed a handful of times. V and J are TRBV6-6 and TRBJ1-1; TRBD1 is a possible D gene (5 bases). CDR3 size: 14 residues. The V end was cut by 6 bases, the J end by 1 base, with 12 bases between. Germline CDR1 is MNHNY and CDR2 is SVGAGI (reference sequence). For the CDR3, the DNA is TGTGCCAGCAGCCCTCCTGACAGGAACACTGAAGCTTTCTTT. It codes for CASSPPDRNTEAFF.

This clonotype has just a few counts. The chain combines TRBV5-1 with TRBJ2-3, with D unresolved. The CDR3 length is 12 residues. CDR1 is SGHRS, CDR2 YFSETQ, per germline. Trimming shortened V by 1 base and J by 7 bases, and 7 bases separated the two germline ends. The CDR3 sequence is CASSLSHHTQYF. CDR3 sequence (DNA): TGCGCCAGCAGCTTGAGTCACCATACGCAGTATTTT. Together with reference TRBV5-1 and TRBJ2-3, the CDR3 gives the full variable domain: KAGVTQTPRYLIKTRGQQVTLSCSPISGHRSVSWYQQTPGQGLQFLFEYFSETQRNKGNFPGRFSGRQFSNSRSEMNVSTLELGDSALYLCASSLSHHTQYFGPGTRLTVL.

V and J are TRBV4-2 and TRBJ2-3, with D possibly matching TRBD2 (5 bases). Germline values: CDR1 LGHNA, CDR2 YNFKEQ. This CDR3 region has 16 residues. Trimming shortened V by 1 base and J by 5 bases, and 16 bases separated the two germline ends. The CDR3 coding sequence is TGTGCCAGCAGCCAAGCGTCGAGAGGGCGCGGAGATACGCAGTATTTT. The encoded protein is CASSQASRGRGDTQYF.

This clonotype was observed a few times. The chain combines TRBV28 with TRBJ2-7; 7 nucleotides match TRBD2. The CDR3 has 14 amino acids. Germline V CDR1 and CDR2: MDHEN, SYDVKM. The trim removed 2 bases at V and 3 bases at J, leaving 4 bases unmatched. In nucleotides, the CDR3 is TGTGCCAGCAGTTTACCTTGGGGGGGCTACGAGCAGTACTTC. Translating gives CASSLPWGGYEQYF.

This clonotype has just a few counts. The chain couples TRBV18 to TRBJ2-1, with 8 nucleotides matching TRBD2. This CDR3 contains 14 residues. Trimming took 1 base from V and 4 from J; bases not matched to a gene: 0. Germline values: CDR1 KGHSH, CDR2 LQKENI. The CDR3 nucleotides read TGTGCCAGCTCACCACAGCGGGGGTACAATGAGCAGTTCTTC. Its translation: CASSPQRGYNEQFF.

This clonotype has a handful of counts. The chain is built from TRBV25-1 and TRBJ1-2; D not certain. Germline V lookup: CDR1 MGHDK, CDR2 SYGVNS. This CDR3 is built from 13 residues. V was trimmed by 0 bases and J by 10 bases, leaving 12 bases between them. The CDR3 loop reads CASSEYGGIDYTF. The CDR3 DNA is TGTGCCAGCAGTGAATATGGAGGAATCGACTACACCTTC.

This clonotype came up a few times. The rearrangement links TRBV6-6 to TRBJ1-2; D possibly corresponds to TRBD1 (5 bases). The CDR3 is made up of 14 amino acids. V gave up 2 bases and J gave up 8 bases, with 15 bases separating them. CDR1 MNHNY and CDR2 SVGAGI come from the germline V gene (reference sequence). The CDR3 region is CASSYPGDLGGYTF. In DNA, the CDR3 is TGTGCCAGCAGTTACCCGGGGGACTTAGGCGGCTACACCTTC.

This clonotype was found a few times. The rearrangement links TRBV5-1 to TRBJ2-7; D tentatively reads TRBD1 or TRBD2 (6 bases each). V lost 6 bases and J lost 7, with 20 bases in between. This CDR3 has 14 amino acids. Germline V gene lookup returns CDR1 SGHRS and CDR2 YFSETQ. The CDR3 DNA follows: TGCGCCAGCACGGACAGAGCCCTCCGGGGGGAGCAGTACTTC. It codes for CASTDRALRGEQYF.

The chain recombines TRBV7-9 with TRBJ2-1, with 8 bases lining up with TRBD2. The CDR3 runs to 16 residues. Trimming took 4 bases from V and 6 from J; bases not matched to a gene: 11. Germline V gene lookup returns CDR1 SEHNR and CDR2 FQNEAQ (reference sequence). The CDR3 spells CASSSTAGLAGNEQFF. The CDR3 DNA reads as TGTGCCAGCAGCTCCACCGCGGGGCTAGCGGGCAATGAGCAGTTCTTC.

In its sample, this clonotype was seen a few times. The chain carries TRBV7-2 and TRBJ1-6; D may be TRBD1 (5 bases). The CDR3 sequence is 17 residues long. Looked up from germline, CDR1 is SGHTA and CDR2 is FQGNSA. With 5 bases removed from V and 0 bases from J, the gap between germline ends came to 14 bases. In DNA form, the CDR3 reads TGTGCCAGCAGCCTGAGACAGAAACTCTCCTATAATTCACCCCTCCACTTT. Encoded protein: CASSLRQKLSYNSPLHF.

Comment on this clonotype: Germline is not matched at one junction end, which may reflect a read error. V and J are TRBV29-1 and TRBJ1-4; D is perhaps TRBD1 (5 bases). This CDR3 spans 14 amino acids. Germline V gene lookup returns CDR1 SQVTM and CDR2 ANQGSEA. The CDR3 protein is CSVESARAGEKLFF. CDR3 nucleotide sequence: TGCAGTGTTGAATCGGCCAGGGCAGGCGAAAAACTGTTTTTT. Full variable domain (outside the CDR3, taken from reference TRBV29-1 and TRBJ1-4): SAVISQKPSRDICQRGTSLTIQCQVDSQVTMMFWYRQQPGQSLTLIATANQGSEATYESGFVIDKFPISRPNLTFSTLTVSNMSPEDSSIYLCSVESARAGEKLFFGSGTQLSVL.

The V gene is TRBV3-1, the J gene TRBJ1-3; D is ambiguous. The V end was cut by 2 bases, the J end by 3 bases, with 8 bases between. The CDR3 length is 14 residues. Looked up from germline, CDR1 is LGHDT and CDR2 is YNNKEL (reference sequence). As DNA, the CDR3 is TGTGCCAGCAGCCAATCGGGTGGTGGAAACACCATATATTTT. Translation: CASSQSGGGNTIYF.

This sequence joins TRBV10-3 and TRBJ2-7; the match to TRBD2 covers 9 bases. The CDR3 extends over 14 amino acids. Unmatched junction bases numbered 5, after V lost 5 bases and J lost 3 bases. The V gene's germline CDR1 is ENHRY and CDR2 SYGVKD. The CDR3 region has the DNA TGTGCCATCAGTACAGCGGGAGGACGCTACGAGCAGTACTTC. Amino acids: CAISTAGGRYEQYF.

The rearrangement joins TRBV11-1 to TRBJ2-1, with no clear D. This CDR3 contains 13 residues. From germline, CDR1 is SGHAT and CDR2 FQDESV (reference sequence). V was cut by 5 bases and J by 10 bases, with 15 bases left in between. CDR3 sequence reads: CASSRQTSYEQFF. For the CDR3, the DNA is TGTGCCAGCAGCAGACAAACTTCCTACGAGCAGTTCTTC.

This clonotype was recorded a few times. The V call is TRBV6-2 or TRBV6-3, the J call TRBJ1-2, with unresolved D. This CDR3 contains 12 residues. Germline lookup yields CDR1 MNHEY and CDR2 SVGEGT. Between the trimmed V and J ends, which lost 0 bases and 8 bases, there was a span of 7 bases. CDR3 sequence (DNA): TGTGCCAGCAGTTACTCCGGGTGGGGCTACACCTTC. Translation gives CASSYSGWGYTF.

Notes on this clonotype: A much larger clone lies one base from this, so it may be a read error. The CDR3: CAIGELGTAVGISDTQYF. CDR3 sequence (DNA): TGTGCCATCGGTGAGCTTGGGACGGCGGTGGGTATCTCAGATACGCAGTATTTT. The V gene is TRBV10-3, the J gene TRBJ2-3, with D tentatively TRBD1 or TRBD2 (5 bases each). CDR1 is ENHRY and CDR2 is SYGVKD in the germline V gene. CDR3 length: 18 amino acids.

The V and J genes are TRBV3-1 and TRBJ2-3, with 7 positions matching TRBD1. From germline, CDR1 is LGHDT and CDR2 YNNKEL (reference sequence). V lost 9 bases to trimming and J lost 1 base; unmatched junction nucleotides: 7. There are 14 residues in the CDR3. The chain's CDR3 is CASNPGQRTDTQYF. The CDR3 DNA reads TGTGCCAGTAATCCGGGACAGCGCACAGATACGCAGTATTTT.

The rearrangement joins TRBV7-9 to TRBJ2-4; D is ambiguous. Matching the DNA end better, TRBJ2-7 makes the J call doubtful. Germline V gene sequence: CDR1 SEHNR, CDR2 FQNEAQ (reference sequence). The CDR3 contains 15 residues. This chain's CDR3 is CASSAGRWADYEQYF. In DNA form, the CDR3 reads TGTGCCAGCAGCGCCGGGCGTTGGGCAGACTACGAGCAGTACTTC.

The chain has TRBV10-3 and TRBJ1-2; possible D gene TRBD1, 5 bases. The germline V gene has CDR1 ENHRY and CDR2 SYGVKD. The CDR3 is 15 amino acids. Trimming removed 0 bases from V and 5 bases from J, with 13 bases in between. CDR3 in DNA: TGTGCCATCAGTGAGTCGATTAAAGGGGTTTATGGCTACACCTTC. This gives the protein CAISESIKGVYGYTF.

V usage is TRBV7-3 and J usage is TRBJ2-2; D tentatively reads TRBD1 or TRBD2 (5 bases each). The CDR3 is 16 residues long. Trimming pared 1 base from V and 4 bases from J, leaving 13 bases between. Germline lookup yields CDR1 SGHTA and CDR2 FQGTGA. The CDR3 region is CASSLKPGPSTGELFF. CDR3 nucleotide sequence: TGTGCCAGCAGCTTAAAACCGGGACCAAGCACCGGGGAGCTGTTTTTT.

The chain has TRBV3-1 and TRBJ2-3; no clear D. Germline-derived CDR1 and CDR2 are LGHDT and YNNKEL (reference sequence). The CDR3 is 15 amino acids. V lost 3 bases and J 3 bases, leaving 13 bases between the germline ends. CDR3 protein: CASSQGYRWTDTQYF. CDR3 bases: TGTGCCAGCAGCCAGGGCTACCGGTGGACAGATACGCAGTATTTT.

This clonotype was detected a few times. The V and J genes are TRBV6-1 and TRBJ2-3; a possible D gene is TRBD2 (5 bases). The CDR3 is 13 residues long. The germline V gene has CDR1 MNHNS and CDR2 SASEGT. V lost 6 bases and J 14 bases, leaving 21 bases between the germline ends. The CDR3 DNA sequence: TGTGCCAGCAGACTTAGCGACGTCCACCGTTGGTATTTT. It codes for CASRLSDVHRWYF.

This clonotype occurred a few times. The chain recombines TRBV6-5 with TRBJ2-7; D gene uncertain. CDR1 and CDR2 from the germline V gene are MNHEY and SVGAGI. V lost 0 bases and J lost 5, with 8 bases in between. CDR3 length equals 13 residues. CDR3 loop: CASSYSTFDEQYF. As DNA, the CDR3 is TGTGCCAGCAGTTACTCGACCTTCGACGAGCAGTACTTC.

This clonotype was observed once. The genes are TRBV6-1 and TRBJ2-1; TRBD1 agrees at 9 bases. V dropped 1 base and J dropped 6; count of bases not matched to a gene: 7. Germline assignment: CDR1 MNHNS and CDR2 SASEGT. This CDR3 has 16 residues. The CDR3 loop reads CASSEEEGTGSNEQFF. CDR3 DNA: TGTGCCAGCAGTGAAGAGGAAGGGACAGGGTCCAATGAGCAGTTCTTC.

The J gene is TRBJ2-5, the V gene TRBV5-1; TRBD1 matches 10 bases. The germline V gene has CDR1 SGHRS and CDR2 YFSETQ. There are 15 residues in the CDR3. The V and J ends lost 2 bases and 2 bases, in that order; junction bases with no gene match: 3. CDR3 loop: CASSFGDRGQETQYF. CDR3 sequence (DNA): TGCGCCAGCAGCTTTGGGGACAGGGGACAAGAGACCCAGTACTTC.

This clonotype was counted a few times. The genes are TRBV28 and TRBJ1-2; no clear D. V was pared by 2 bases and J by 7 bases, with 14 bases between. Per germline, CDR1 MDHEN and CDR2 SYDVKM. The CDR3 consists of 14 residues. The DNA for the CDR3 is TGTGCCAGCAGTTTAGCGATAATGGCGAGTGGCTACACCTTC. Translated, it gives CASSLAIMASGYTF.